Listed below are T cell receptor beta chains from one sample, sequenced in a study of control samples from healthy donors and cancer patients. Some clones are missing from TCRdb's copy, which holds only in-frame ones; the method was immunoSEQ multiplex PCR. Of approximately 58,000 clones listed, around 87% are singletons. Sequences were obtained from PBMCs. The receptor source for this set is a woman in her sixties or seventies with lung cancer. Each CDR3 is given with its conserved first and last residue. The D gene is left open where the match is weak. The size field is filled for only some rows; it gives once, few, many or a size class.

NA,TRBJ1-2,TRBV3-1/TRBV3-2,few,TGTGCCAGCAGCCCTCGCGGCCATGGCTACACCTTC,CASSPRGHGYTF
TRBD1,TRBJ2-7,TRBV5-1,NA,TGCGCCAGCAGCTGGCGACAGGGGACCTACGAGCAGTACTTC,CASSWRQGTYEQYF
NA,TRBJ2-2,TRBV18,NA,TGTGCCAGCTCACCACGAGGGGACACCGGGGAGCTGTTTTTT,CASSPRGDTGELFF
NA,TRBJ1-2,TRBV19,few,TGTGCCAGTAGTATCGACGGGACACTGTACGGCTACACCTTC,CASSIDGTLYGYTF
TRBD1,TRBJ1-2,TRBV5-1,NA,TGCGCCAGCAGCATGCGACAGGGAGCGCCTAATGGCTACACCTTC,CASSMRQGAPNGYTF
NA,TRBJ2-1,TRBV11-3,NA,TGTGCCAGCAGCTTAGGGGGCACCAATGAGCAGTTCTTC,CASSLGGTNEQFF
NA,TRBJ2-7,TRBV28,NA,TGTGCCAGCAGTATTTACGAGGGGACCTACGAGCAGTACTTC,CASSIYEGTYEQYF
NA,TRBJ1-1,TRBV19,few,TGTGCCAGTAAGGGTCCCGGACGGGGCACTGAAGCTTTCTTT,CASKGPGRGTEAFF
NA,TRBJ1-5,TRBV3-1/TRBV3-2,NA,TGTGCCAGCAGCCAAGGGGAGAGGGCCCAGCATTTT,CASSQGERAQHF
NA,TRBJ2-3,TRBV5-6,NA,TGTGCCAGCAAGGCTCGAAGAGAGGAACATTCCACAGATACGCAGTATTTT,CASKARREEHSTDTQYF
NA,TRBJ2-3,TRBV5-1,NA,TGCGCCAGCAGCTTGGTGGGACATCGGGAAGATACGCAGTATTTT,CASSLVGHREDTQYF
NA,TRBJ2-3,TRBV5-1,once,TGCGCCAGCAGGTCGGCAGGCACAGATACGCAGTATTTT,CASRSAGTDTQYF
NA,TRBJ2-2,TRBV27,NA,TGTGCCAGCAGCCAGGCGAACACCGGGGAGCTGTTTTTT,CASSQANTGELFF
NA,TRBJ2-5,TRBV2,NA,TGTGCCTCCAGCGGGCAGACGGAGACCCAGTACTTC,CASSGQTETQYF
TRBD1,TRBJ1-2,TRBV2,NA,TGTGCCAGCAACCTGGGACAGGGGTCCTATGGCTACACCTTC,CASNLGQGSYGYTF
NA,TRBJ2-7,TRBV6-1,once,TGTGCCAGCAGTGATTTTACGGGGGCAGCCTACGAGCAGTACTTC,CASSDFTGAAYEQYF
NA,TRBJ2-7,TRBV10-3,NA,TGTGCCATCAGTGAGTCGGTGGGGGAGCAGTACTTC,CAISESVGEQYF
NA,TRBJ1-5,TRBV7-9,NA,TGTGCCAGCAGCTTAGACGGGCCCCAGCATTTT,CASSLDGPQHF
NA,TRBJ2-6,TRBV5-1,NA,TGCGCCAGCAGCTTGGCCGGAGGGCCGGGCTCTGGGGCCAACGTCCTGACTTTC,CASSLAGGPGSGANVLTF
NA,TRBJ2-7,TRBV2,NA,TGTGCCAGCAGTCCCTCTAGGCACGAGCAGTACTTC,CASSPSRHEQYF
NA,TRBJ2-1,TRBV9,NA,TGTGCCAGCAGCGTAGACCAGGGCAATGAGCAGTTCTTC,CASSVDQGNEQFF